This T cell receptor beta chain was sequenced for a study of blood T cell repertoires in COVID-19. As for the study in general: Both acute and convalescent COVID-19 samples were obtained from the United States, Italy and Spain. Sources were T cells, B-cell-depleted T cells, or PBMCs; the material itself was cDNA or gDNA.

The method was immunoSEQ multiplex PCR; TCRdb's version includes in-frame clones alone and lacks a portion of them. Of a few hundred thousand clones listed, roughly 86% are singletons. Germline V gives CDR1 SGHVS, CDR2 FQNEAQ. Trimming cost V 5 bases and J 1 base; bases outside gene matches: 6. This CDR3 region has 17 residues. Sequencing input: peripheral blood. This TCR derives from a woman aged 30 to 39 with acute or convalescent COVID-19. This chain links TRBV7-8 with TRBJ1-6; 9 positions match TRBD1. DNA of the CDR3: TGTGCCAGCAGCCCCCTCGACAGGGGGTCCTATAATTCACCCCTCCACTTT. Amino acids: CASSPLDRGSYNSPLHF. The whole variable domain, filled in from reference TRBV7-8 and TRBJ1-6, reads GAGVSQSPRYKVAKRGQDVALRCDPISGHVSLFWYQQALGQGPEFLTYFQNEAQLDKSGLPSDRFFAERPEGSVSTLKIQRTQQEDSAVYLCASSPLDRGSYNSPLHFGNGTRLTVT.